This T cell receptor beta chain appears in the sequencing data of a study of shared clonotypes between healthy human individuals. Only CD45RO-negative cells positively selected for CCR7 counted as naive CD8 cells, so terminally differentiated effector memory CD45RA+ cells were excluded. Participating donors were healthy, HIV-negative adults free of recent acute infections or vaccinations. Original handling: ImmunoSEQ output lacked quality scores and full-length reads, limiting matched filtering. TCRdb's copy holds only in-frame clones and misses some; the assay was immunoSEQ multiplex PCR. That table is the source of V, J and clone size, and D and trimming were worked out from the DNA. This table holds about 1,800,000 clones, around 96% found once. The receptor was isolated from a man younger than 30 in good health. The sequenced material came from naive CD8+ T cells sorted from blood.

The CDR3 sequence is CASSLMWPDSQGAKNIQYF. In DNA, the CDR3 is TGTGCCAGCAGCTTGATGTGGCCGGACAGCCAAGGGGCCAAAAACATTCAGTACTTC. V gene TRBV5-6 combines with J gene TRBJ2-4, with a possible D match to TRBD1 (6 bases). CDR1 is SGHDT, CDR2 YYEEEE, per germline. CDR3 length: 19 residues. V was pared by 1 base and J by 1 base, with 21 bases between.